A single T cell receptor beta chain is shown here with its context. Its antigen is as yet unknown. The same CDR3 is also encoded by other DNA sequences in this sample. These data come from a study of persistence of HIV-infected CD4 T cells. Across the whole study: Suppressive ART had lasted a median of roughly eight years. Overall study results and limits: Degenerate expanded CDR3beta sequences were enriched among CMV- and Gag-responding cells. TCR oligoclonality correlated with proviral oligoclonality in the same sorted populations.

The libraries were made with immunoSEQ version 4 in survey mode. Clones were sequenced by immunoSEQ multiplex PCR, and TCRdb holds only the in-frame ones, with some missing. The sample records 20,000 to 25,000 clones, 74% being singletons. An overlapping HIV-1 Gag peptide pool stimulated these cells at approximately 0.91 ug/peptide/mL. Responding CD4+ T cells were sorted by upregulation of both CD40 ligand and CD69. Adults with HIV-1 started suppressive ART while chronically infected. With 3 bases removed from V and 6 bases from J, the gap between germline ends came to 7 bases. The CDR3 extends over 12 amino acids. Per germline, CDR1 KGHSH and CDR2 LQKENI.

The V gene is TRBV18, the J gene TRBJ2-3; tentative D call: TRBD2 (5 bases). The sample was CD4+ T cells sorted from PBMCs after approximately 19-hour stimulation, taken from a patient who received antiretroviral therapy. The TCR sequence derives from an adult man with HIV who was CMV-seropositive. CDR3 in amino acids: CASSPGGDTQYF. DNA of the CDR3: TGTGCCAGCTCACCGGGCGGGGATACGCAGTATTTT.